What follows describes a single T cell receptor beta chain. Time point in this sample: persistent/refractory GD, antithyroid drugs over 5 years with positive TRAb. Following extraction of RNA from PBMCs, that RNA was used to make the TCR library. This specimen comes from a study of regulatory T cells in long-lasting Graves disease. On the study more broadly: Over 5 years of antithyroid drugs plus positive TSH receptor antibodies defined persistent Graves' disease.

The ends were cut back, 6 bases at V and 0 bases at J, with 11 bases in the middle. In germline, CDR1 is SGHTA, CDR2 FQGNSA. CDR3 length equals 14 residues. Researchers made TCR beta libraries by using iRepertoire HTBI primers and running Arm-PCR on CDR3 regions. Original methodology: From all samples, identification returned 11 to 15 TRBJ and about 63 TRBV segments. Via MiXCR, TCRdb re-called the multiplex PCR reads, giving one row per CDR3 protein. Here the V and J calls rest on TCRdb's processing, not on the authors' analysis. Seen here are 400,000 to 500,000 distinct CDR3 sequences, under 25% observed once, and the top ten hold around 13%.

The sequence came from a female donor with Graves disease. The sample consisted of peripheral blood mononuclear cells (PBMCs), taken when the disease was refractory, from a patient treated with antithyroid drugs. The chain is built from TRBV7-2 and TRBJ1-1, with D tentatively TRBD1 (5 bases). The CDR3 region has the DNA TGTGCCAGCAGTCGGGGCGTCCTGAACACTGAAGCTTTCTTT. This sequence encodes CASSRGVLNTEAFF.